This TCR beta chain appears in the sequencing data of a study of PD-1 blockade in classical Hodgkin lymphoma. For the study at large: Patients were given intravenous nivolumab, 3 mg/kg, every 2 weeks. Study observations and caveats: Newly diagnosed patients were reported to start with lower TCR diversity than healthy donors. Whatever underlies the repertoire differences (possibly disease activity or prior therapy) remains undefined.

Concerning this clone itself: Its antigen is currently unknown.

TCRdb keeps only in-frame clones here, not all; method: immunoSEQ multiplex PCR. The sample consists of about 99,000 clones, 81% of them appearing once. Every patient was affected by relapse after autologous stem cell transplantation, while exposure to brentuximab vedotin was not uniform. Looked up from germline, CDR1 is ENHRY and CDR2 is SYGVKD. V was pared by 5 bases and J by 2 bases, with 4 bases between. The CDR3 extends over 12 amino acids. The chain couples TRBV10-3 to TRBJ1-3; D gene uncertain. Here the sequenced sample was peripheral blood mononuclear cells (PBMCs), taken before the second cycle of nivolumab. The receptor was isolated from a human donor with classical Hodgkin lymphoma. The CDR3 DNA is TGTGCCATCAGTACCCCTGGAAACACCATATATTTT. Its protein product is CAISTPGNTIYF.